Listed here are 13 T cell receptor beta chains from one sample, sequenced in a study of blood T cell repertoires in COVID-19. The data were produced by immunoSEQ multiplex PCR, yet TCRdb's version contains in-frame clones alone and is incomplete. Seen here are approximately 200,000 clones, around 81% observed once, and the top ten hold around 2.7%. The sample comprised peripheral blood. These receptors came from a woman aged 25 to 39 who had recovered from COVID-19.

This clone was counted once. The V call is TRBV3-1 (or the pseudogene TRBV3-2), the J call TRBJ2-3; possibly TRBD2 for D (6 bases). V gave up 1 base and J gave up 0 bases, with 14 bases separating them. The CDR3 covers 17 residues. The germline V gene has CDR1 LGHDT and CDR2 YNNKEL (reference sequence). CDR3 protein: CASSQGGGIASTDTQYF. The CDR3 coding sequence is TGTGCCAGCAGCCAAGGAGGCGGGATCGCTAGCACAGATACGCAGTATTTT.

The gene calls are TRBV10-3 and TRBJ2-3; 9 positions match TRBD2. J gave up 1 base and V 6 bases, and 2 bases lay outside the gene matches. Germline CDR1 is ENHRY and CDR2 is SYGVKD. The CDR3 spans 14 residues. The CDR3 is CAISPSGGTDTQYF. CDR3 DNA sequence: TGTGCCATCAGCCCTAGCGGGGGCACAGATACGCAGTATTTT.

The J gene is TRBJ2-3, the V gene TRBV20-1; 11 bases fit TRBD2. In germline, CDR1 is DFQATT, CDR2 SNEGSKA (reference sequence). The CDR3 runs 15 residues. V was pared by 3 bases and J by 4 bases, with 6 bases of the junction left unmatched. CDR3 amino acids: CSASGVAGGADTQYF. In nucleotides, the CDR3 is TGCAGTGCTAGTGGGGTAGCGGGGGGGGCAGATACGCAGTATTTT.

In DNA, the CDR3 is TGTGCCACCAGTGACCCATCGTTGACAGGGGGCTACAATGAGCAGTTCTTC. Translated: CATSDPSLTGGYNEQFF. The rearrangement links TRBV24-1 to TRBJ2-1, with TRBD1 matching over 9 bases. V was clipped by 4 bases and J by 3 bases; unmatched bases: 9. CDR1 and CDR2 (germline): KGHDR, SFDVKD. The CDR3 extends over 17 amino acids.

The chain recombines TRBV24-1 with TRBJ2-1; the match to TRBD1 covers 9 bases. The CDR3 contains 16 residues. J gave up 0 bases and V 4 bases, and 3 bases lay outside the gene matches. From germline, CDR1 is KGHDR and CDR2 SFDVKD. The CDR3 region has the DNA TGTGCCACCAGTGACAACAGGGGGCTCTCCTACAATGAGCAGTTCTTC. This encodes CATSDNRGLSYNEQFF.

The CDR3: CATSASDSNTEAFF. The CDR3 DNA reads TGTGCCACCAGTGCCTCGGACAGCAACACTGAAGCTTTCTTT. V is TRBV24-1 and J is TRBJ1-1; perhaps TRBD1 as D (6 bases). This CDR3 region has 14 residues. The germline gives CDR1 KGHDR, CDR2 SFDVKD. The V and J ends lost 5 bases and 2 bases respectively, with 11 bases between them.

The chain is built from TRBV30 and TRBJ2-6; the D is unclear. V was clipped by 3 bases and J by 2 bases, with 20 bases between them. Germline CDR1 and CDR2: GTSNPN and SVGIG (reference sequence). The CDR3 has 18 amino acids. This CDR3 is CAWSHRLPAGPGANVLTF. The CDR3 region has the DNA TGTGCCTGGAGCCATCGACTCCCAGCCGGTCCTGGGGCCAACGTCCTGACTTTC.

The CDR3 reads CASSPQGGGSYNSPLHF. In nucleotides, the CDR3 is TGTGCCAGCAGCCCACAGGGAGGGGGATCCTATAATTCACCCCTCCACTTT. The genes are TRBV5-4 and TRBJ1-6, with D tentatively TRBD1 (6 bases). The CDR3 loop spans 17 amino acids. CDR1 and CDR2 (germline): SGHNT, YYREEE (reference sequence). V was pared by 4 bases and J by 1 base, with 15 bases between.

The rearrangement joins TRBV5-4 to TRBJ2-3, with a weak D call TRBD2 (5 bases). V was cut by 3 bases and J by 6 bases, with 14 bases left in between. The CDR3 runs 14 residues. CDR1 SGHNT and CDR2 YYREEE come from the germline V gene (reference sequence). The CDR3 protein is CASSSSGSRDTQYF. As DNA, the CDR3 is TGTGCCAGCAGCTCATCTGGGAGTCGGGATACGCAGTATTTT. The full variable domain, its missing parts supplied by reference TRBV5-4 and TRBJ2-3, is ETGVTQSPTHLIKTRGQQVTLRCSSQSGHNTVSWYQQALGQGPQFIFQYYREEENGRGNFPPRFSGLQFPNYSSELNVNALELDDSALYLCASSSSGSRDTQYFGPGTRLTVL.

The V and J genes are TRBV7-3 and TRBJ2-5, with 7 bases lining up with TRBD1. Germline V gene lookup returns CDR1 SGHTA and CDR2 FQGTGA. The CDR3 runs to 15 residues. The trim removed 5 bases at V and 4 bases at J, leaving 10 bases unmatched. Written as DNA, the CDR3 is TGTGCCAGCAGCCGAGGGGGCAGGGTGGGAGAGACCCAGTACTTC. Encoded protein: CASSRGGRVGETQYF.

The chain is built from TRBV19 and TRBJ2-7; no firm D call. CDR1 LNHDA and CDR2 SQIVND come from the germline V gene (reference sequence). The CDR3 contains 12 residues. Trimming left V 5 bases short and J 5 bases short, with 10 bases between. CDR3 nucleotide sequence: TGTGCCAGTAGTTCAGTACCGAACGAGCAGTACTTC. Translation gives CASSSVPNEQYF.

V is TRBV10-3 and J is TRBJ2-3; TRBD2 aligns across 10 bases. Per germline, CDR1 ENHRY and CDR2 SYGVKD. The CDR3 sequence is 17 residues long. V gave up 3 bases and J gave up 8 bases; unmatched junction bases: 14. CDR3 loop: CAISERSGRGPPGTQYF. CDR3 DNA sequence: TGTGCCATCAGTGAAAGGAGCGGGAGGGGCCCTCCGGGTACGCAGTATTTT.

Here the CDR3 DNA reads TGCGCCAGCAGCTTCGAAACAGGGGACAGCAGGAGCTCCTACGAGCAGTACTTC. It translates to CASSFETGDSRSSYEQYF. This chain joins TRBV5-1 and TRBJ2-7, with 7 nucleotides matching TRBD1. This CDR3 is built from 18 residues. Trimming removed 2 bases from V and 0 bases from J; junction bases left unmatched: 14. Germline CDR1 is SGHRS and CDR2 is YFSETQ.